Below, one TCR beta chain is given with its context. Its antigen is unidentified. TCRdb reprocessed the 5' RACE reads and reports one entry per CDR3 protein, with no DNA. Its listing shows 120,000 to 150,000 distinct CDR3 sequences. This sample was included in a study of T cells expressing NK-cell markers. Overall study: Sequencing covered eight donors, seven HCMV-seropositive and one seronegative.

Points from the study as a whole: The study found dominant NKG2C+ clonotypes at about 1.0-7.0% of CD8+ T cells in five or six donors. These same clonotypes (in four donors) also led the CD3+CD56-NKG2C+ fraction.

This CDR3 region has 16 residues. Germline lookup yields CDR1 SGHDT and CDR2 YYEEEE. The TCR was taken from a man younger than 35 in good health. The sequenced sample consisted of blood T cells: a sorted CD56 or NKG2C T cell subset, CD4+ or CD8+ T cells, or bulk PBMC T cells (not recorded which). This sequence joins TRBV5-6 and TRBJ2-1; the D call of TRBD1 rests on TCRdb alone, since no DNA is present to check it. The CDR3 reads CASSPVGREGVNEQFF.